This TCR beta chain was observed in a study of shared clonotypes between healthy human individuals. The assay was run at deep level. The repertoire was sequenced with immunoSEQ multiplex PCR; TCRdb's copy has only in-frame clones and lacks some. The sample has approximately 2.5 million clones, approximately 93% seen once. Study outcomes and limitations: Sequencing depth was predicted to influence how clonotypes are shared among donors. Unshared clonotypes carried lower generation probabilities than those common to all four donors. The study sampled only blood, and tissue repertoires likely differ.

This clone has more than one count but fewer than ten. Its specificity is not known. The CDR3 totals 12 residues. The J segment lost 13 bases and the V segment lost 5 bases, leaving 10 bases of the junction unmatched. The germline gives CDR1 LNHDA, CDR2 SQIVND (reference sequence). The chain recombines TRBV19 with TRBJ1-2; 7 positions agree with TRBD1. The clonotype originates from a young man in good health. Some clones in this sample may be carry-over from other donors' samples. The specimen sequenced was naive CD4+ T cells from PBMCs. Noted subset: CD45RA+ positively selected. CDR3 amino acids: CASSAKGGHGTF. CDR3 coding DNA: TGTGCCAGTAGTGCAAAAGGGGGCCACGGCACCTTC.